This entry lists 16 T cell receptor beta chains sequenced from one sample in a study of blood T cell repertoires in COVID-19 (dated by TCRdb to between 2020 and 2021). The library was built by means of the immunoSEQ multiplex PCR assay. TCRdb's version of the immuneACCESS table is confined to in-frame rearrangements and falls short of the full clone set. An unresolved V gene accounts for under half of the shortfall where checked; the remainder is of unknown origin. The sample table records roughly 260,000 clones; roughly 87% of these occur just once. The top ten clones comprise roughly 2% of the sample. Sequenced: peripheral blood. The origin of the receptors is a woman aged 50 to 65 who had recovered from COVID-19.

This clone was counted only a few times. CDR3 nucleotides: TGTGCCATCAGTGAGCCCAATGACAGCTATGGCTACACCTTC. Residues: CAISEPNDSYGYTF. V usage is TRBV10-3 and J usage is TRBJ1-2; tentative D call: TRBD1 (5 bases). This CDR3 is 14 amino acids long. Germline V gives CDR1 ENHRY, CDR2 SYGVKD. V lost 2 bases to trimming and J lost 4 bases, with 11 bases between them.

The chain is built from TRBV4-2 and TRBJ1-3; D ambiguous. Trimming cost V 0 bases and J 3 bases, with 9 bases left between them. CDR1 and CDR2 (germline): LGHNA, YNFKEQ. The CDR3 has 15 amino acids. CDR3 nucleotides: TGTGCCAGCAGCCAAGATCGAGAGGTTGGAAACACCATATATTTT. It translates to CASSQDREVGNTIYF.

A note on this clone: This sample includes further DNA sequences coding for the same CDR3. The CDR3 spells CASSLGGNDGYTF. CDR3 nucleotide sequence: TGTGCCAGCAGCTTAGGAGGGAACGATGGCTACACCTTC. The chain is built from TRBV11-2 and TRBJ1-2; D is ambiguous. Germline lookup yields CDR1 SGHAT and CDR2 FQNNGV. With 1 base removed from V and 6 bases from J, the gap between germline ends came to 9 bases. The CDR3 spans 13 residues.

The chain links TRBV14 to TRBJ2-7; D is possibly TRBD2 (6 bases). Germline CDR1 reads SGHDN; CDR2 reads FVKESK. Trimming pared 2 bases from V and 6 bases from J, leaving 23 bases between. CDR3 length: 17 residues. The CDR3 DNA follows: TGTGCCAGCAGCCAATTGATTATGCGGGGTACGCTTCGCGAGCAGTACTTC. This codes for CASSQLIMRGTLREQYF. The entire variable domain, with the rest obtained from reference TRBV14 and TRBJ2-7, is as follows: EAGVTQFPSHSVIEKGQTVTLRCDPISGHDNLYWYRRVMGKEIKFLLHFVKESKQDESGMPNNRFLAERTGGTYSTLKVQPAELEDSGVYFCASSQLIMRGTLREQYFGPGTRLTVT.

The V call is TRBV30, the J call TRBJ1-5, with 10 bases that match TRBD1. This CDR3 contains 15 residues. V lost 3 bases, J lost 3 bases, and 5 bases stayed unmatched. From germline, CDR1 is GTSNPN and CDR2 SVGIG (reference sequence). The chain's CDR3 is CAWRDRGSLNQPQHF. CDR3 DNA sequence: TGTGCCTGGAGGGACAGGGGGTCCCTCAATCAGCCCCAGCATTTT.

The rearrangement uses TRBV7-2 and TRBJ1-1; D is unresolved. Germline values: CDR1 SGHTA, CDR2 FQGNSA. V lost 5 bases and J lost 5, with 9 bases in between. CDR3 size: 12 residues. The CDR3 DNA reads as TGTGCCAGCAGCCCACAAACGACTGAAGCTTTCTTT. It translates to CASSPQTTEAFF.

The rearrangement links TRBV19 to TRBJ1-5; 10 bases match TRBD1. The germline CDR1 and CDR2 sequences are LNHDA and SQIVND (reference sequence). CDR3 length equals 15 residues. The V gene end was trimmed by 10 bases and the J gene end by 5 bases; junction bases not matched to a gene: 11. CDR3 nucleotides: TGTGCCACCGCCTTCGCGGACAGGGGGGATCAGCCCCAGCATTTT. Translated: CATAFADRGDQPQHF.

V is TRBV6-5 and J is TRBJ2-7, with 7 bases that match TRBD2. Germline V CDR1 and CDR2: MNHEY, SVGAGI. The V and J ends lost 11 bases and 0 bases, in that order; junction bases with no gene match: 7. The CDR3 runs to 13 residues. CDR3 DNA sequence: TGTGCCGCAGGTACGGGGGGCTCCTACGAGCAGTACTTC. Translated, it gives CAAGTGGSYEQYF.

This clone appeared many times. The chain links TRBV7-9 to TRBJ1-3; no firm D call. The CDR3 consists of 15 residues. CDR1 and CDR2 (germline): SEHNR, FQNEAQ (reference sequence). Trimming pared 5 bases from V and 3 bases from J, leaving 14 bases between. The CDR3 region has the DNA TGTGCCAGCAGCCGCCCCGGAGTAAGTGGAAACACCATATATTTT. Translation: CASSRPGVSGNTIYF.

The rearrangement links TRBV5-1 to TRBJ2-2, with 7 bases fitting TRBD2. Germline V CDR1 and CDR2: SGHRS, YFSETQ. The CDR3 has 14 amino acids. Trimming removed 4 bases from V and 6 bases from J; junction bases left unmatched: 6. This CDR3 reads CASSPTGGPGELFF. CDR3 in DNA: TGCGCCAGCAGCCCGACGGGGGGACCCGGGGAGCTGTTTTTT. Together with reference TRBV5-1 and TRBJ2-2, the CDR3 gives the full variable domain: KAGVTQTPRYLIKTRGQQVTLSCSPISGHRSVSWYQQTPGQGLQFLFEYFSETQRNKGNFPGRFSGRQFSNSRSEMNVSTLELGDSALYLCASSPTGGPGELFFGEGSRLTVL.

The J gene is TRBJ1-5, the V gene TRBV28, with a weak D call TRBD1 (6 bases). The CDR3 loop spans 15 amino acids. Trimming removed 8 bases from V and 0 bases from J, with 14 bases in between. Germline V gives CDR1 MDHEN, CDR2 SYDVKM. The CDR3 region is CASYGGAGSNQPQHF. The CDR3, as DNA: TGTGCCAGCTATGGGGGGGCAGGTAGCAATCAGCCCCAGCATTTT.

Here the CDR3 reads CASSSLAYYEQYF. As DNA, the CDR3 is TGTGCCAGCAGTAGCCTAGCTTACTACGAGCAGTACTTC. The chain uses TRBV27 and TRBJ2-7, with a possible D match to TRBD2 (5 bases). Germline V gene sequence: CDR1 MNHEY, CDR2 SMNVEV (reference sequence). The CDR3 length is 13 residues. Trimming took 5 bases from V and 3 from J, leaving 11 bases between them.

This clone has just one count. This rearrangement joins TRBV7-8 to TRBJ2-7, with 8 bases that match TRBD1. Per germline, CDR1 SGHVS and CDR2 FQNEAQ. V lost 5 bases to trimming and J lost 3 bases; unmatched junction nucleotides: 6. The CDR3 extends over 14 amino acids. CDR3 amino acids: CASSTEDRVYEQYF. CDR3 bases: TGTGCCAGCAGCACGGAGGACAGGGTCTACGAGCAGTACTTC.

The CDR3 coding sequence is TGTGCCTGGAGTGTAATCGGGGACGAGCAGTACTTC. Protein product: CAWSVIGDEQYF. The chain recombines TRBV30 with TRBJ2-7, with D perhaps matching TRBD2 (5 bases). Looked up from germline, CDR1 is GTSNPN and CDR2 is SVGIG (reference sequence). This CDR3 contains 12 residues. Trimming took off 0 bases at V and 5 bases at J, with 8 bases between the two ends.

This sequence joins TRBV19 and TRBJ1-2; TRBD1 aligns across 11 bases. CDR1 is LNHDA and CDR2 is SQIVND in the germline V gene (reference sequence). The CDR3 runs 15 residues. The junction had 8 bases not matched to a gene; V was cut back by 7 bases and J by 4 bases. The CDR3 DNA sequence: TGTGCCAGTAACCCTAACGGACAGGGGGCCTATGGCTACACCTTC. Protein: CASNPNGQGAYGYTF.

The chain employs TRBV18 and TRBJ1-2; 8 positions agree with TRBD1. Germline V lookup: CDR1 KGHSH, CDR2 LQKENI. The V and J ends lost 6 bases and 7 bases, in that order; junction bases with no gene match: 4. This CDR3 has 12 amino acids. Here the CDR3 reads CASSDREGGYTF. The CDR3 nucleotides read TGTGCCAGCTCGGACAGGGAAGGTGGCTACACCTTC.